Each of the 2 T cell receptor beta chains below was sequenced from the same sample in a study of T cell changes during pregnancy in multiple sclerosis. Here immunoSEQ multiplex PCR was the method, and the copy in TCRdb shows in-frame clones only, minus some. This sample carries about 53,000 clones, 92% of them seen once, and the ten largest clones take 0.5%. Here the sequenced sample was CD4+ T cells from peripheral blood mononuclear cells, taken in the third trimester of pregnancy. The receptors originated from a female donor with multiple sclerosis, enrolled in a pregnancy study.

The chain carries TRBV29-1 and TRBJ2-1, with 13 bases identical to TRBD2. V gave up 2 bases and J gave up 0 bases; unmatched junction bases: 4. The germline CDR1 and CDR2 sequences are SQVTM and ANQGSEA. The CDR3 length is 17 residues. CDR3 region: CSVETSGGASSYNEQFF. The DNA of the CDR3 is TGCAGCGTTGAAACTAGCGGGGGGGCTAGCTCCTACAATGAGCAGTTCTTC.

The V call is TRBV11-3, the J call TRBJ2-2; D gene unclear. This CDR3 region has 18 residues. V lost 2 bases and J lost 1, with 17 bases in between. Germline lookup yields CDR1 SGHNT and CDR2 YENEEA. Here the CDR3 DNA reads TGTGCCAGCAGCTTAACTTTCAGGCACCCTTTGAACACCGGGGAGCTGTTTTTT. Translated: CASSLTFRHPLNTGELFF.